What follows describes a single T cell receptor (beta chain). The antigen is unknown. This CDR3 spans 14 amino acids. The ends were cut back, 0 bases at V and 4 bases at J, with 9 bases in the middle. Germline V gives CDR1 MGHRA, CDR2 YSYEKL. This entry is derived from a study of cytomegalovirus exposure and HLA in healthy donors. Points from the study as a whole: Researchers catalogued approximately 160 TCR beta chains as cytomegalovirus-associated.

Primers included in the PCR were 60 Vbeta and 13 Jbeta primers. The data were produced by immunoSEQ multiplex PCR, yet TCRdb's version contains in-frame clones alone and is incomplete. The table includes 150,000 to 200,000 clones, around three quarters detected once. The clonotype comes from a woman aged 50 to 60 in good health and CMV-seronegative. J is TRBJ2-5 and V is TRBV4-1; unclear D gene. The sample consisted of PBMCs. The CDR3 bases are TGCGCCAGCAGCCAAGATGAGGTTGTAGAGACCCAGTACTTC. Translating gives CASSQDEVVETQYF.